The rows below give T cell receptor beta chains drawn from one sample of a study of cytomegalovirus exposure and HLA in healthy donors. Sequencing used immunoSEQ multiplex PCR; TCRdb keeps in-frame clones, though not all of them. The data show under 400,000 clones, approximately 85% seen once. Sequencing input: PBMCs. Every receptor here comes from a man aged 25-40 years in good health and CMV-seronegative. CDR3s leave out the opening cysteine and the closing phenylalanine or tryptophan.

V gene,J gene,CDR3 protein
TRBV19,TRBJ2-2,ASQNSGGDTGELF
TRBV13,TRBJ2-7,ASSAPGTGSEQY
TRBV6-4,TRBJ2-2,ASSENGGAAGELF
TRBV5-1,TRBJ1-2,ASSLTVPANYGYT
TRBV6-5,TRBJ2-4,ASSYSASGGAGIQY
TRBV7-9,TRBJ1-4,ASSRTGIEKLF
TRBV6-5,TRBJ2-2,ASSWATGTGELF
TRBV4-3,TRBJ2-7,ASSQDGGARGGEQY
TRBV19,TRBJ2-7,ASSIDLRTGLSYEQY
TRBV7-9,TRBJ2-1,ASSLGLFKQF
TRBV7-2,TRBJ2-1,ASSPTSGGYSYNEQF
TRBV11-2,TRBJ1-1,ASSYLGADTEAF
TRBV6-5,TRBJ1-1,ASSYSHLGGQRKAF
TRBV7-9,TRBJ2-7,ASSSLLTGVTYEQY
TRBV18,TRBJ1-2,ASSPGTGGVDRYT
TRBV6-5,TRBJ2-7,ASSSTSSGDYEQY
TRBV7-8,TRBJ2-5,ASSFRGETQY
TRBV6-5,TRBJ1-6,ASSDRVLNSPLH
TRBV29-1,TRBJ2-2,SVEAGGDTGELF
TRBV5-6,TRBJ2-7,ASSLWGRVGYEQY
TRBV6-5,TRBJ2-7,ASSLPDRDYEQY
TRBV9,TRBJ1-2,ASSVGASPRNYGYT
TRBV10-3,TRBJ2-7,AISESKGGYEQY
TRBV27,TRBJ2-3,ASSSLLIDRQSTDTQY
TRBV13,TRBJ2-7,ASSLRTGTEQY
TRBV2,TRBJ1-2,ASRRTGQYYGYT
TRBV18,TRBJ1-4,ASSPSTGNEKLF
TRBV7-2,TRBJ2-2,ASSLEDRAFANTGELF
TRBV13,TRBJ1-2,ASSLSGGYT
TRBV27,TRBJ1-2,ASSLDRAGGYT
TRBV15,TRBJ2-2,ATSRTREAGELF
TRBV28,TRBJ1-2,ASSLLGGGGGAGYT
TRBV9,TRBJ1-3,ASSVMGAPGNTIY
TRBV5-6,TRBJ1-2,ASSLDRGYGYT
TRBV27,TRBJ2-6,ASTDRGSGANVLT
TRBV9,TRBJ2-1,ASSVPGGPGEQL
TRBV10-3,TRBJ2-7,AISELPGQGTYEQY
TRBV5-1,TRBJ2-1,ASSAGTSGYNEQF
TRBV11-2,TRBJ2-5,ASSLDLGKGAETQY
TRBV7-9,TRBJ1-6,ASSSHRQSWSRANSPLH
TRBV7-6,TRBJ1-2,ASSLWDTGSAGGGYT
TRBV6-6,TRBJ1-1,ASSAGQGLTEAF
TRBV11-2,TRBJ1-6,ASSWPGTGYSPLH
TRBV5-1,TRBJ1-1,ASSILTGFRTEAF
TRBV6-1,TRBJ2-7,ASSAITTGFPYEQY
TRBV2,TRBJ2-6,ASSDPHSGANVLT
TRBV5-1,TRBJ2-1,ASSEGLQAYNEQF
TRBV16,TRBJ2-4,ASSPEWEAKNIQY